This T cell receptor (beta chain) was captured by sequencing in a study of control samples from healthy donors and cancer patients. Using immunoSEQ multiplex PCR, the repertoire was profiled, and TCRdb retains in-frame clones only, with some absent. This table holds over 150,000 clones, 90% to 95% found once. Germline V gene sequence: CDR1 LNHDA, CDR2 SQIVND (reference sequence). V dropped 5 bases and J dropped 4; count of bases not matched to a gene: 5. The CDR3 has 16 amino acids. The source material was blood. This chain links TRBV19 with TRBJ2-3; TRBD2 aligns across 14 bases. This TCR was sampled from a man aged 35-49 years in good health. CDR3 sequence (DNA): TGTGCCAGTAGTGTGACTAGCGGGGGGGCCGCAGATACGCAGTATTTT. Translating gives CASSVTSGGAADTQYF.